This record concerns one T cell receptor beta chain sequence. This clonotype has only a few counts. Its antigen remains undetermined. Per-base quality was not reported, and no clone a single base away is much larger than it. Stable Graves' hyperthyroidism was defined as no progression to ophthalmopathy during 18 months of follow-up. Hyperthyroidism patients were aged 18 to 65 years and newly diagnosed, with disease duration of less than 2 months. The study excluded patients with uncontrolled infections, other autoimmune diseases, pregnancy or lactation. Diagnoses were established on the basis of clinical symptoms, serum thyroxine and TRAb, thyroid ultrasound, and orbital computed tomography. PBMCs were isolated from about 10 ml of fresh peripheral blood by Ficoll-Paque density gradient centrifugation. Total RNA was extracted using Trizol reagent, and RNA quality was assessed on an Agilent 2100 Bioanalyzer.

The TCR beta CDR3 regions were amplified from the RNA transcripts. The TCR CDR3 was subjected to a first round of RT-PCR using the HTBI primer set and the Qiagen OneStep RT-PCR kit. Libraries were constructed in a second round of multiplex PCR, after which size selection and purification were carried out. Libraries were sequenced paired-end with 100 bp reads on an Illumina HiSeq2000. The study's processing was this. SOAPnuke was used to process the raw data, with reads discarded if the reads contained adapters or uncalled bases, had a mean Phred below 15, or lacked an exact constant-primer or identifier match. High-quality paired reads were merged using COPE v1.2.5, and each unique nucleotide sequence was defined as a clonotype. MiTCR v1.1 was used to align clonotypes to the IMGT TRBV, TRBD and TRBJ reference segments. The analysis included only V-J combinations with a frequency above 0.0001, which together covered around 99% of the repertoires. The TCS score was defined as F50 (clonal expansion) divided by E x V (chaos), with BLOSUM62-based TCRdist calculated between CDR3 peptides within each V-J. Welch's t-statistics and random forest reduced roughly 540 V-J features to about 12, which were used in a naive Bayes classifier (R e1071). The Morisita-Horn index was used to measure how similar the thyroid and blood repertoires were. TCRdb itself trimmed the public reads at Q25 with fastp, ran MiXCR and retained productive beta chains. Rows with one shared CDR3 protein collapse into an entry with the most common genes and DNA. The V and J calls and clone size are TCRdb's, not the authors'. The sample includes hundreds of thousands of distinct CDR3 sequences, with 38% observed a single time. Of the sample, around 9.3% is held by the ten largest clones.

The CDR3, cysteine through phenylalanine, is 14 amino acids long. Just the 42-base CDR3 DNA is kept, in frame starting at base 1. CDR1 SGHTA and CDR2 FQGNSA were looked up in the germline V gene. V ends up 7 bases short and J 0 bases short, with an unmatched junction base count of 5. This specimen belongs to a study of T cells in Graves' hyperthyroidism and ophthalmopathy (dated by TCRdb to about 2019). About the investigation overall: Peripheral blood was sampled at the time of initial diagnosis, prior to any treatment. A discovery cohort of about 95 patients, 43 with Graves' ophthalmopathy and approximately 60 with stable Graves' hyperthyroidism, was used to find distinguishing TCR V-J signatures. An independent validation cohort of under 20 hyperthyroidism patients and 17 patients who later progressed to ophthalmopathy tested prospective prediction of ophthalmopathy. After blood sampling, hyperthyroidism patients were treated with methimazole at a starting dose of 30 mg daily, and ophthalmopathy patients were treated with high-dose intravenous methylprednisolone. The paper reports TCR Vbeta CDR3 sequencing of over 130 peripheral blood samples: 43 ophthalmopathy, roughly 80 hyperthyroidism and approximately 17 progressor patients. The 100 discovery patients were randomly divided into training and test sets at a 7:3 ratio. The study also compared thyroid tissue and blood T-cell repertoires from a handful of Graves' hyperthyroidism patients. Broad study findings and their caveats: Most expanded thyroid clonotypes (frequency above 0.001) were also detected in blood, suggesting blood repertoires may reflect thyroid immune responses. During validation, the model predicted progression to ophthalmopathy a median of around 7 months ahead of onset, with roughly 65% sensitivity and about 72% specificity. In cross-validation, a model built on a 13 V-J signature told ophthalmopathy apart from stable hyperthyroidism with less than 90% sensitivity and about 81% specificity, and in testing the same model reached 80%/75%. No statistical method was used to set the sample size in advance, and investigators knew the group allocation.

The receptor comes from a man between 18 and 35 years old with Graves' hyperthyroidism. The chain joins TRBV7-2 to TRBJ1-1, and TRBD1 matches 7 of the central bases. The sequenced material came from blood. The CDR3 region reads CASTRQGLNTEAFF. The nucleotides read TGTGCCAGCACCCGACAGGGATTGAACACTGAAGCTTTCTTT.